These T cell receptor beta chains were read from a single sample in a study of blood T cell repertoires in COVID-19. Data came from immunoSEQ multiplex PCR; TCRdb stores just in-frame clones and leaves some out. The sample holds tens of thousands of clones, 65% to 90% seen once. Sequences were obtained from peripheral blood. All receptors come from a man aged 25 to 40 with COVID-19, enrolled during active disease. CDR3s include the opening cysteine and the closing phenylalanine or tryptophan. D genes are given only for firm matches. Not all rows give a size; the values are once, few, many and, for expanded clones, a class.

d_call j_call clone_size v_call cdr3_nt cdr3_aa
TRBD1 TRBJ1-4 . TRBV6-5 TGTGCCAGCAGCCTTGACAGGGCGTCTAATGAAAAACTGTTTTTT CASSLDRASNEKLFF
TRBD1 TRBJ1-4 . TRBV29-1 TGCAGCGTTGAAGTCCTCGGGACAGCAAATGAAAAACTGTTTTTT CSVEVLGTANEKLFF
. TRBJ1-4 . TRBV7-9 TGTGCCAGCAGCTTAGGGGTGAGCATGGGCGAAGAAAAACTGTTTTTT CASSLGVSMGEEKLFF
TRBD2 TRBJ2-1 . TRBV11-2 TGTGCCAGCAGCTTAGCACCTAGCGGGCAATACAATGAGCAGTTCTTC CASSLAPSGQYNEQFF
TRBD1 TRBJ1-2 . TRBV18 TGTGCCAGCTCACCTCGACAGGGGTTGGACTATGGCTACACCTTC CASSPRQGLDYGYTF
. TRBJ2-6 . TRBV19 TGTGCCAGTAGTATCGGAGGTTCTGGGGCCAACGTCCTGACTTTC CASSIGGSGANVLTF
TRBD1 TRBJ1-5 . TRBV28 TGTGCCAGCAGTGACCGACAGGGCGGTCAGCCCCAGCATTTT CASSDRQGGQPQHF
TRBD2 TRBJ2-1 . TRBV6-2/TRBV6-3 TGTGCCAGCAGACCTTGGACTAGCGGGGACAATGAGCAGTTCTTC CASRPWTSGDNEQFF
. TRBJ2-1 . TRBV4-2 TGTGCCAGCAGCCAAGCGGCGGGGTCCAATGAGCAGTTCTTC CASSQAAGSNEQFF
. TRBJ1-1 . TRBV7-2 TGTGCCAGCAGCTTGGGGGGACCGAGCACTGAAGCTTTCTTT CASSLGGPSTEAFF
. TRBJ2-3 . TRBV9 TGTGCCAGCAGCGTAGGGAGGGGGCAAGGCACAGATACGCAGTATTTT CASSVGRGQGTDTQYF
. TRBJ1-3 . TRBV9 TGTGCCAGCAGCCCCCAAGGACAGTCTGGAAACACCATATATTTT CASSPQGQSGNTIYF
. TRBJ1-2 . TRBV30 TGTGCCTGGAGTATCGGAGGGACTTCCTATGGCTACACCTTC CAWSIGGTSYGYTF
. TRBJ1-5 . TRBV23-1 TGCGCCAGCAGTCCAAATCGGGGGGCAGGGAAGCAGCCCCAGCATTTT CASSPNRGAGKQPQHF
TRBD1 TRBJ1-5 once TRBV6-2/TRBV6-3 TGTGCCAGCAGTTATGAAGGACAGGGGCTCCAGCCCCAGCATTTT CASSYEGQGLQPQHF
. TRBJ1-2 . TRBV28 TGTGCCAGCATCAAACCTCGGACAGAATCTGGATATGGCTACACCTTC CASIKPRTESGYGYTF
TRBD1 TRBJ1-2 . TRBV28 TGTGCCAGCGGACAGGCCCTCTATGGCTACACCTTC CASGQALYGYTF
. TRBJ2-5 once TRBV2 TGTGCCAGCAGTGAATTGGGTCTGGGACTCATGACTACCCAGTACTTC CASSELGLGLMTTQYF
. TRBJ2-3 . TRBV24-1 TGTGCCACCAGCGTGGGACTGAGGGGAGGTCTAAGCCTCGCAGATACGCAGTATTTT CATSVGLRGGLSLADTQYF
TRBD2 TRBJ2-5 . TRBV7-2 TGTGCCAGCAGGGGTGGGGGAGGGCCACGGGAGACCCAGTACTTC CASRGGGGPRETQYF
TRBD1 TRBJ2-7 . TRBV11-2 TGTGCCAGCAGCTCAGGGGGATGGTACGAGCAGTACTTC CASSSGGWYEQYF
. TRBJ2-7 few TRBV19 TGTGCCAGTAGTATAGGCGCAGGGCCTCTGGAGCAGTACTTC CASSIGAGPLEQYF
. TRBJ1-6 . TRBV2 TGTGCCAGCAGTCCAGGACAGCATAATAATTCACCCCTCCACTTT CASSPGQHNNSPLHF
TRBD1 TRBJ1-1 . TRBV7-9 TGTGCCAGCAGTCGGACAGGGGGAGCTTTCTTT CASSRTGGAFF
. TRBJ1-2 . TRBV15 TGTGCCACCAGCAGGGACTACGGGGGACGCTATGGCTACACCTTC CATSRDYGGRYGYTF
TRBD1 TRBJ1-3 . TRBV6-6 TGTGCCACCCTGACAGGGGACGTCAGAAACACCATATATTTT CATLTGDVRNTIYF
. TRBJ2-1 once TRBV6-5 TGTGCCAGCGCGCTTTACAATGAGCAGTTCTTC CASALYNEQFF
. TRBJ1-2 . TRBV3-1/TRBV3-2 TGTGCCAGCAGCCAAGAGCGGGCGGCGAACTATGGCTACACCTTC CASSQERAANYGYTF
. TRBJ1-5 few TRBV10-2 TGCGCCAGCAGAATGGGCAGGGATCAGCCCCAGCATTTT CASRMGRDQPQHF
TRBD1 TRBJ2-3 . TRBV24-1 TGTGCCACCAGTGATTTCCAGGGGGCAGATACGCAGTATTTT CATSDFQGADTQYF
TRBD2 TRBJ2-5 . TRBV10-1 TGCGCCAGCAGCCGGACTAGTGGAGAGACCCAGTACTTC CASSRTSGETQYF
. TRBJ2-2 . TRBV4-1 TGCGCCAGCAGCCTCTTTCCGTCCGCCGGGGAGCTGTTTTTT CASSLFPSAGELFF
TRBD2 TRBJ2-5 . TRBV29-1 TGCAGCGTTGCGGGACTACAAGAGACCCAGTACTTC CSVAGLQETQYF
. TRBJ2-7 . TRBV6-4 TGTGCCAGACCTAGGAAAGAGCAGTACTTC CARPRKEQYF
. TRBJ2-2 . TRBV27 TGTGCCAGCAGTCTAACACGACTCCTCGATAACACCGGGGAGCTGTTTTTT CASSLTRLLDNTGELFF
. TRBJ1-6 . TRBV9 TGTGCCAGCAGCGTATACGGGTCACCCCTCCACTTT CASSVYGSPLHF
. TRBJ2-1 . TRBV9 TGTGCCAGCAGCGCTGGGAGGACGGAGCAGTTCTTC CASSAGRTEQFF
. TRBJ1-5 once TRBV19 TGTGCCAGTAGTAGCCAGGGTCGCAATCAGCCCCAGCATTTT CASSSQGRNQPQHF
TRBD1 TRBJ2-5 . TRBV28 TGTGCCAGCAGTCCCAGGGGGCTGGAGACCCAGTACTTC CASSPRGLETQYF
. TRBJ1-6 . TRBV30 TGTGCCTGGAGTGTACCCAATCCCTGGGGAGGGAACATAGGTTCACCCCTCCACTTT CAWSVPNPWGGNIGSPLHF
. TRBJ2-3 . TRBV20-1 TGCAGTGCTAGAGATCCGCGCGCGTATTTT CSARDPRAYF
TRBD2 TRBJ2-7 . TRBV4-3 TGCGCCAGCAGCCAAGGTCGACCACTTTCCGGGACTACCACCTACGAGCAGTACTTC CASSQGRPLSGTTTYEQYF
TRBD2 TRBJ2-5 . TRBV7-7 TGTGCTAGCAGCTTGGGCCTAGCGGGATCAGAGACCCAGTACTTC CASSLGLAGSETQYF
. TRBJ2-7 . TRBV5-4 TGTGCCAGCAGCTTAAGGGGGAGTGGTAACGAGCAGTACTTC CASSLRGSGNEQYF
. TRBJ2-1 . TRBV5-8 TGTGCCAGCAGGGAAGGCAGGGGAGTCAATGAGCAGTTCTTC CASREGRGVNEQFF
. TRBJ1-5 . TRBV7-2 TGTGCCAGCAGCTACTACAGGGATAGCAATCAGCCCCAGCATTTT CASSYYRDSNQPQHF
. TRBJ1-5 . TRBV5-8 TGTGCCAGCAGCTTGTTGGGGAGGTCGGGCAATCAGCCCCAGCATTTT CASSLLGRSGNQPQHF
. TRBJ2-1 . TRBV2 TGTGCCAGCAGTGATAATAAGTTCTTC CASSDNKFF
TRBD2 TRBJ2-1 . TRBV6-4 TGTGCCAGCAGTCCTAGCGGAGCGGGGGATGAGCAGTTCTTC CASSPSGAGDEQFF
. TRBJ1-6 . TRBV4-2 TGTGCCAGCAGCCAGGGCTCCATGAGCTCCTATAATTCACCCCTCCACTTT CASSQGSMSSYNSPLHF
TRBD1 TRBJ2-1 . TRBV19 TGTGCCACGGGACAGGGCGGGGTACATGAGCAGTTCTTC CATGQGGVHEQFF